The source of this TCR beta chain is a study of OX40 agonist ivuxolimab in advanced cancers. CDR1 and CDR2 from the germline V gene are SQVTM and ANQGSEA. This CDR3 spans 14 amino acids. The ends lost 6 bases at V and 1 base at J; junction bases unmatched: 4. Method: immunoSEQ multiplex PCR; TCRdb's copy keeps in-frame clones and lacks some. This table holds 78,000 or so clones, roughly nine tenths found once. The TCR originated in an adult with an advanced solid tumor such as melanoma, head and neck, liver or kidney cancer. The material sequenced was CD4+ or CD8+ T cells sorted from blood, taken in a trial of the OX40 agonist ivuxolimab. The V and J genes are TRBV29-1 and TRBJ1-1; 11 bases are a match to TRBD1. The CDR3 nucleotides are TGCAGCGTCGGACAGGGGGCATGGAACACTGAAGCTTTCTTT. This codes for CSVGQGAWNTEAFF.